The T cell receptor beta chain under discussion was sequenced for a study of cytomegalovirus exposure and HLA in healthy donors. The CDR3 sequence is 17 residues long. Germline CDR1 reads SGHTA; CDR2 reads FQGNSA. With 3 bases clipped from V and 5 bases from J, the junction kept 12 bases outside the gene matches. Samples came from healthy bone marrow donors. Study results and caveats: Earlier results showed most TCR beta V segments being productive about 87% or about 30% of the time. Reported results showed that the classifier diagnosed cytomegalovirus status with high specificity and sensitivity. Later analysis demonstrated an association between a missense DCLRE1C variant and TCR beta V- and J-gene trimming.

As regards this clone: Its antigen is unknown.

Primers: 60 Vbeta forward and 13 Jbeta reverse. Sequenced by immunoSEQ multiplex PCR; TCRdb stores in-frame clones only, minus some. The data contain 150,000 or so clones, about 80% of them singletons. The rearrangement links TRBV7-2 to TRBJ1-2; 10 nucleotides line up with TRBD1. The TCR sequence derives from a man aged 50-59 years in good health and CMV-seropositive. The sequenced sample consisted of PBMCs. This chain's CDR3 is CASSFSGGQGVSYGYTF. In DNA, the CDR3 is TGTGCCAGCAGCTTCTCCGGCGGACAGGGGGTCTCTTATGGCTACACCTTC.